Presented here are 19 T cell receptor beta chains from one specimen sequenced in a study of cytomegalovirus exposure and HLA in healthy donors. The primer mix had 60 Vbeta and 13 Jbeta primers. The table came from immunoSEQ multiplex PCR; TCRdb's copy has only in-frame clones and leaves some out. The sample includes approximately 110,000 clones, around 86% of them seen just once. The sample was PBMCs. These receptors came from a young man in good health and CMV-seropositive.

Written as DNA, the CDR3 is TGTGCCAGCAGCATCTCGGACATGGCCTACGAGCAGTACTTC. Translating gives CASSISDMAYEQYF. The chain has TRBV11-2 and TRBJ2-7; D perhaps matches TRBD1 (5 bases). This CDR3 has 14 amino acids. CDR1 and CDR2 (germline): SGHAT, FQNNGV. Deletions cut 5 bases from V and 2 bases from J, with 13 bases between.

The CDR3 sequence is CASSSQGRGQPQHF. The CDR3 nucleotides read TGTGCCAGCAGTTCTCAGGGGCGAGGGCAGCCCCAGCATTTT. This chain joins TRBV6-5 and TRBJ1-5; TRBD1 might be the D (6 bases). V was trimmed by 4 bases and J by 7 bases, leaving 14 bases between them. The CDR3 has 14 residues. Germline V gene data show CDR1 as MNHEY and CDR2 as SVGAGI.

The chain recombines TRBV29-1 with TRBJ2-3, with 7 nucleotides matching TRBD1. There are 11 residues in the CDR3. J gave up 5 bases and V 8 bases, and 4 bases lay outside the gene matches. The germline V gene encodes CDR1 SQVTM and CDR2 ANQGSEA. As DNA, the CDR3 is TGCAGCTTATCAGGGGGAGATACGCAGTATTTT. Residues: CSLSGGDTQYF.

This CDR3 reads CASSWGDRSTPYEQYF. CDR3 coding DNA: TGCGCCAGCAGCTGGGGGGACAGGTCAACCCCCTACGAGCAGTACTTC. The chain is built from TRBV5-1 and TRBJ2-7; TRBD1 matches at 8 bases. The V and J ends lost 3 bases and 2 bases, in that order; junction bases with no gene match: 10. In germline, CDR1 is SGHRS, CDR2 YFSETQ. This CDR3 is 16 amino acids long.

This sequence joins TRBV7-6 and TRBJ2-5; 10 bases line up with TRBD2. Trimming cost V 4 bases and J 2 bases; bases outside gene matches: 4. CDR3 length: 15 residues. The germline V gene has CDR1 SGHVS and CDR2 FNYEAQ. The CDR3 nucleotides read TGTGCCAGCAGCTCGGGACTAGCGCTTCAAGAGACCCAGTACTTC. Protein: CASSSGLALQETQYF.

The rearrangement links TRBV29-1 to TRBJ2-3; possible D gene TRBD1, 5 bases. V lost 6 bases and J lost 0, with 13 bases in between. The CDR3 is 14 amino acids. Germline CDR1 SQVTM, CDR2 ANQGSEA. CDR3 amino acids: CSVQRQSSTDTQYF. CDR3 DNA: TGCAGCGTCCAAAGACAGTCTAGCACAGATACGCAGTATTTT.

The chain has TRBV25-1 and TRBJ1-1; D uncertain. There are 13 residues in the CDR3. Germline V gene sequence: CDR1 MGHDK, CDR2 SYGVNS. V lost 3 bases and J 2 bases, leaving 7 bases between the germline ends. The chain's CDR3 is CASSDNTNTEAFF. The CDR3 region has the DNA TGTGCCAGCAGTGATAATACAAACACTGAAGCTTTCTTT.

This clone was observed once. This rearrangement joins TRBV4-2 to TRBJ2-1; D uncertain. Germline V gives CDR1 LGHNA, CDR2 YNFKEQ. This CDR3 spans 12 amino acids. The V end lost 0 bases, the J end lost 9 bases, and 6 bases lay between the germline ends. The CDR3 region has the DNA TGTGCCAGCAGCCAAGATTCGGGTGAGCAGTTCTTC. Its protein is CASSQDSGEQFF.

The rearrangement uses TRBV5-1 and TRBJ2-5, with a possible D match to TRBD2 (6 bases). This CDR3 is 18 amino acids long. V shed 3 bases and J shed 2 bases, with 23 bases lying between them. Per the germline V gene, CDR1 is SGHRS and CDR2 is YFSETQ. DNA of the CDR3: TGCGCCAGCAGCTGGGGCCCCCGATGGGAGGAAGAACAAGAGACCCAGTACTTC. Protein product: CASSWGPRWEEEQETQYF.

The chain recombines TRBV11-3 with TRBJ2-2; 8 bases align to TRBD1. The CDR3 covers 17 residues. From germline, CDR1 is SGHNT and CDR2 YENEEA. V shed 5 bases, J shed 4 bases, and the junction held 12 bases outside the gene matches. The CDR3 region is CASSPGAGQGGTGELFF. CDR3 bases: TGTGCCAGCAGCCCGGGCGCTGGACAGGGCGGCACCGGGGAGCTGTTTTTT.

The chain links TRBV6-6 to TRBJ2-1, with TRBD2 matching 11 bases. From germline, CDR1 is MNHNY and CDR2 SVGAGI (reference sequence). This CDR3 has 14 residues. V lost 5 bases to trimming and J lost 4 bases; unmatched junction nucleotides: 1. Here the CDR3 reads CASSLAGGYNEQFF. CDR3 coding DNA: TGTGCCAGCAGTCTAGCGGGGGGATACAATGAGCAGTTCTTC.

The chain combines TRBV5-1 with TRBJ1-1; unclear D gene. The CDR3 spans 14 residues. Germline CDR1 SGHRS, CDR2 YFSETQ. The V end lost 0 bases, the J end lost 5 bases, and 11 bases lay between the germline ends. The DNA of the CDR3 is TGCGCCAGCAGCTTGGAGGACGCGGGGACTGAAGCTTTCTTT. The encoded protein is CASSLEDAGTEAFF.

The chain has TRBV30 and TRBJ1-5; 7 nucleotides agree with TRBD1. There are 16 residues in the CDR3. Germline CDR1 GTSNPN, CDR2 SVGIG (reference sequence). Trimming cost V 0 bases and J 4 bases; bases outside gene matches: 9. CDR3 coding DNA: TGTGCCTGGAGTGTCCCCAGGACAGGTGGTAATCAGCCCCAGCATTTT. This sequence encodes CAWSVPRTGGNQPQHF.

V is TRBV15 and J is TRBJ1-2, with D possibly TRBD1 on 5 matching bases. The CDR3 length is 16 residues. Germline loops: CDR1 LNHNV, CDR2 YYDKDF (reference sequence). V lost 0 bases, J lost 8 bases, and 19 bases lay in between. CDR3 nucleotide sequence: TGTGCCACCAGCAGAGAAACGCGCGGGGGGTCATGGGGCTACACCTTC. This encodes CATSRETRGGSWGYTF. The full variable domain, rest sourced from reference TRBV15 and TRBJ1-2, is DAMVIQNPRYQVTQFGKPVTLSCSQTLNHNVMYWYQQKSSQAPKLLFHYYDKDFNNEADTPDNFQSRRPNTSFCFLDIRSPGLGDTAMYLCATSRETRGGSWGYTFGSGTRLTVV.

V is TRBV5-6 and J is TRBJ1-6, with 7 nucleotides matching TRBD1. The CDR3 extends over 15 amino acids. The V gene's germline CDR1 is SGHDT and CDR2 YYEEEE. V lost 1 base and J lost 5; bases outside the gene matches: 3. The CDR3 DNA reads TGTGCCAGCAGCTTGCCCGGGACAGATAATTCACCCCTCCACTTT. As protein: CASSLPGTDNSPLHF.

J is TRBJ1-4 and V is TRBV4-1, with D perhaps TRBD1 (5 bases). CDR1 is MGHRA and CDR2 is YSYEKL in the germline V gene. The CDR3 is 16 residues long. The ends were cut back, 1 base at V and 2 bases at J, with 11 bases in the middle. CDR3 nucleotide sequence: TGCGCCAGCAGCCAAGGTCCAGGGAGGACTAATGAAAAACTGTTTTTT. The encoded protein is CASSQGPGRTNEKLFF.

This clone was detected only a few times. The chain uses TRBV10-1 and TRBJ1-1; maybe TRBD1 (6 bases). Germline V gene data show CDR1 as WNHNN and CDR2 as SYGVQD (reference sequence). V lost 3 bases, J lost 5 bases, and 10 bases lay in between. CDR3 size: 13 residues. CDR3 DNA: TGCGCCAGCAGTGATGAGGGGGATACTGAAGCTTTCTTT. Protein product: CASSDEGDTEAFF.

This clone was detected once. This chain joins TRBV9 and TRBJ2-1, with 8 positions matching TRBD2. In germline, CDR1 is SGDLS, CDR2 YYNGEE. The J segment lost 9 bases and the V segment lost 6 bases, leaving 17 bases of the junction unmatched. The CDR3 consists of 16 residues. The CDR3 reads CASTAATGGPFGEQFF. The CDR3 region has the DNA TGTGCCAGCACCGCTGCGACGGGGGGGCCTTTTGGTGAGCAGTTCTTC.

The V gene is TRBV15, the J gene TRBJ1-2, with 8 positions matching TRBD1. V lost 0 bases and J lost 4; bases outside the gene matches: 10. Germline V gene sequence: CDR1 LNHNV, CDR2 YYDKDF (reference sequence). The CDR3 consists of 17 residues. The CDR3 region is CATSRDTAGGEGYGYTF. CDR3 DNA: TGTGCCACCAGCAGAGATACTGCAGGGGGCGAGGGCTATGGCTACACCTTC.